This T cell receptor (beta chain) emerged from a study of cytomegalovirus exposure and HLA in healthy donors. The study, taken as a whole, reports: Among TCR sequences, most were rare, though some public TCRs appeared in many donors.

The germline V gene has CDR1 SGHTA and CDR2 FQGNSA. The CDR3 is 13 amino acids. Trimming took off 1 base at V and 7 bases at J, with 8 bases between the two ends. As for this clone: Its specificity is unknown.

TCRdb's table, derived via immunoSEQ multiplex PCR, lists solely in-frame clones and lacks some. Of roughly 200,000 clones listed, around 80% were seen once; the top ten hold roughly 1.2%. This TCR came from a woman in her 30s in good health and CMV-seronegative. The material sequenced was PBMCs. The chain uses TRBV7-2 and TRBJ2-1; no clear D gene. Here the CDR3 reads CASSLGRPNEQFF. CDR3 in DNA: TGTGCCAGCAGCTTAGGGCGGCCAAATGAGCAGTTCTTC.